This TCR beta chain was sequenced for a study of blood T cell repertoires in COVID-19 (dated by TCRdb to 2018 to 2020). Study-level background: Collaborator samples came from the United States, Italy and Spain and covered acute and convalescent phases of COVID-19. The material from the prospective study consisted of cDNA or gDNA derived from T cells, B-cell-depleted T cells, or PBMCs. The dataset comprised deeply sampled blood TCRbeta repertoires from subjects exposed to, actively infected with, or recovered from COVID-19. A freely available public database, intended as a resource for researchers studying the immune response to SARS-CoV-2, is where the repertoires were released. The samples were drawn from two sources: the first 160 participants of the ongoing ImmuneRACE study, and approximately 1,300 subjects contributed by 6 global collaborators. The sample metadata nearly always contained a de-identified subject ID, COVID-19 status, age in years and sex. Where HLA class I and class II types were available, the types were taken from metadata supplied by the sample provider, not from assay-based typing. The study at large found these results: Clinical and demographic metadata were provided uncurated, with the amount varying by source and participant.

For this clone: Which antigen it targets is not known. No base-level quality is on record; no much larger clone is a single base apart.

At one collaborating source in Seattle, patients were enrolled during active infection and were followed longitudinally through the course of disease. Whole blood was collected in K2EDTA tubes by collaborating institutions according to the institutions' own protocols. For TCRbeta analysis, collaborators shipped samples as frozen whole blood, isolated PBMCs, or DNA extracted from either of those sample types. TCRbeta CDR3 regions were amplified from genomic DNA using the immunoSEQ Assay, a bias-controlled multiplex PCR. As for the authors' bioinformatics: The number of nucleated cells in each sample was estimated from the amplification of reference gene primers within the assay. To quantify the absolute abundance of each unique TCRbeta CDR3 rearrangement, sequence reads were collapsed and filtered. Productive Simpson clonality was computed per sample as the square root of Simpson's diversity index over productive rearrangements. TCRdb's version of the immuneACCESS table is confined to in-frame rearrangements and falls short of the full clone set. An unresolved V gene accounts for under half of the shortfall where checked; the remainder is of unknown origin. V and J calls plus clone size are reproduced from that table; the DNA served to infer D and trimming. For this sample the table gives about 250,000 clones, of which 88% were detected only once. Jointly, the top ten make up roughly 6.8% of the sample.

The source of this sequence is a young woman with COVID-19, enrolled during active disease. Sequencing was done on a sample of peripheral blood.

The CDR3 is CASSPTPPARSVGNTIYF. The DNA sequence is given as TGTGCCAGCAGTCCCACACCCCCGGCCCGCAGCGTCGGAAACACCATATATTTT. This sequence uses TRBV27 and TRBJ1-3, with no D gene named confidently. Inclusive of the bounding cysteine and phenylalanine, the CDR3 is 18 residues long. Of all the DNA, just the CDR3 is kept, 54 bases in frame from base 1. CDR1 and CDR2 were assigned from the germline V gene (reference sequence) as MNHEY and SMNVEV. V drops 5 bases and J drops 4 bases, leaving 24 bases in between.